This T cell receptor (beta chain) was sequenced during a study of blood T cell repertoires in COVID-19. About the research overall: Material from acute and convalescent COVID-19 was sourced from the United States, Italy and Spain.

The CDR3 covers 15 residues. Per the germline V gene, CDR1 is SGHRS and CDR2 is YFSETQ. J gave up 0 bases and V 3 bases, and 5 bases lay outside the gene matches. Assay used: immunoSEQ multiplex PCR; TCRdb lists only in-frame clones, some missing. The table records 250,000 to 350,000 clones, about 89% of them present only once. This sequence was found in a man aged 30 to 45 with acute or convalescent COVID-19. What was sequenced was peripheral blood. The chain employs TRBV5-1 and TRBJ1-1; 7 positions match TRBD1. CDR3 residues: CASSSRQGVNTEAFF. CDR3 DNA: TGCGCCAGCAGCTCCCGACAGGGAGTGAACACTGAAGCTTTCTTT.